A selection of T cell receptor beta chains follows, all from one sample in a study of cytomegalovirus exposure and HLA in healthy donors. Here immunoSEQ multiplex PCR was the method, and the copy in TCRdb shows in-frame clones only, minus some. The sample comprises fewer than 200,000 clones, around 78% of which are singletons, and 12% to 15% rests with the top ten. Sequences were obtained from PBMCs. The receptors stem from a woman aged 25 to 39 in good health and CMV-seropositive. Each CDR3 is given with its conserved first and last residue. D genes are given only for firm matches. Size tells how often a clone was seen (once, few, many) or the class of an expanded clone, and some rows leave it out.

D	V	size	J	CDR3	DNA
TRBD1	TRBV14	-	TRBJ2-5	CASSPTGLQRETQYF	TGTGCCAGCAGCCCGACAGGGCTACAGAGGGAGACCCAGTACTTC
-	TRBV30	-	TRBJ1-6	CAWGGRTGYNSPLHF	TGTGCCTGGGGTGGGAGAACTGGGTATAATTCACCCCTCCACTTT
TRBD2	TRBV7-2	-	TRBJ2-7	CASSLVQPRASGRVDEQYF	TGTGCCAGCAGCTTAGTCCAGCCCCGGGCTAGCGGGAGGGTGGACGAGCAGTACTTC
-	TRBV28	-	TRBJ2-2	CASSETATGELFF	TGTGCCAGCAGTGAGACAGCGACCGGGGAGCTGTTTTTT
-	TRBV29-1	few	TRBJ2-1	CSVDGDSYNEQFF	TGCAGCGTTGATGGAGACTCCTACAATGAGCAGTTCTTC
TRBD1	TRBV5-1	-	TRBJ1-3	CASSLAQTGAKTIYF	TGCGCCAGCAGCTTGGCCCAAACAGGGGCTAAGACCATATATTTT
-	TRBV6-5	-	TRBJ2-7	CASSTPGEQYF	TGTGCCAGCAGCACGCCGGGCGAGCAGTACTTC
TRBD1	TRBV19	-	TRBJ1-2	CASKGQGTYGYTF	TGTGCCAGTAAAGGACAGGGGACCTATGGCTACACCTTC
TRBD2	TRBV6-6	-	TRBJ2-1	CASSPSGRTYNEQFF	TGTGCCAGCAGTCCAAGCGGGAGGACCTACAATGAGCAGTTCTTC
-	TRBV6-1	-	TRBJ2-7	CASWSPREAAYEQYF	TGTGCCAGCTGGTCCCCTCGGGAAGCAGCCTACGAGCAGTACTTC
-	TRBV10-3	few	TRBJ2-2	CAIQNTGELFF	TGTGCCATTCAGAACACCGGGGAGCTGTTTTTT
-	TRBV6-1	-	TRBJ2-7	CASNPGTPGYEQYF	TGTGCCAGCAATCCTGGGACTCCTGGGTACGAGCAGTACTTC
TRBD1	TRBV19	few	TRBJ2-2	CASSIEREGQGIRNTGELFF	TGTGCCAGTAGTATAGAAAGGGAAGGACAGGGGATAAGAAACACCGGGGAGCTGTTTTTT
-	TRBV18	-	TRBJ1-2	CASSPLADTNYGYTF	TGTGCCAGCTCACCATTGGCAGACACTAACTATGGCTACACCTTC
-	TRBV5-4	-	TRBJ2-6	CASSLGQKIISGANVLTF	TGTGCCAGCAGCTTGGGACAGAAAATCATTTCTGGGGCCAACGTCCTGACTTTC
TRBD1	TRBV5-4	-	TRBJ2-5	CASSGRRQGAGETQYF	TGTGCCAGCAGTGGGAGAAGACAGGGGGCGGGGGAGACCCAGTACTTC
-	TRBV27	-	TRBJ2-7	CASSLSSGTYEQYF	TGTGCCAGCAGTTTATCTTCAGGGACCTACGAGCAGTACTTC
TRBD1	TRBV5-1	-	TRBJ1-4	CASSESGTANEKLFF	TGCGCCAGCAGCGAGTCCGGGACAGCCAATGAAAAACTGTTTTTT
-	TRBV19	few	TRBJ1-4	CASRAWEREKLFF	TGTGCCAGTAGGGCATGGGAGAGGGAAAAACTGTTTTTT
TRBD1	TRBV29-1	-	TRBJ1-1	CSVRTGGGTEAFF	TGCAGCGTTCGGACAGGGGGCGGAACTGAAGCTTTCTTT
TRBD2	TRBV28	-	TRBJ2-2	CASSLLTSWTGELFF	TGTGCCAGCAGTTTATTGACTAGCTGGACCGGGGAGCTGTTTTTT
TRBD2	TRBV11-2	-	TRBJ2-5	CASSPSGLALETQYF	TGTGCCAGCAGCCCCTCGGGACTAGCGCTAGAGACCCAGTACTTC
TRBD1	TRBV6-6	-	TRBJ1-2	CASSGGQGARSYTF	TGTGCCAGCAGTGGGGGACAGGGGGCACGTAGCTACACCTTC
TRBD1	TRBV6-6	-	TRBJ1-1	CASSLQGRDTEAFF	TGTGCCAGCAGCTTACAGGGGCGTGACACTGAAGCTTTCTTT
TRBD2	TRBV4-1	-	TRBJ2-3	CASSPLAGETDTQYF	TGCGCCAGCAGCCCTCTAGCGGGGGAGACAGATACGCAGTATTTT
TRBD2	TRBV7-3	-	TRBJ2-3	CASSQGLAGTDTQYF	TGTGCCAGCAGCCAGGGACTAGCGGGGACAGATACGCAGTATTTT
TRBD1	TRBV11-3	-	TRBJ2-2	CASSRRGTDTGELFF	TGTGCCAGCAGCCGCCGAGGGACAGATACCGGGGAGCTGTTTTTT
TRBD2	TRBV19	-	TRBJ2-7	CASSMGTSVEQYF	TGTGCCAGTAGTATGGGGACTAGCGTCGAGCAGTACTTC
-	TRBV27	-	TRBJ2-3	CASSLLITDTQYF	TGTGCCAGCAGTCTTCTTATCACAGATACGCAGTATTTT
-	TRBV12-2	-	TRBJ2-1	CASRLGLAGADNEQFF	TGTGCAAGTCGCTTAGGACTAGCGGGAGCAGACAATGAGCAGTTCTTC
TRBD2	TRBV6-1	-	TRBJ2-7	CASSDSGGGANYEQYF	TGTGCCAGCAGTGATAGCGGGGGGGGCGCCAACTACGAGCAGTACTTC
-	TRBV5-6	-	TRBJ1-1	CASSYGGVLTEAFF	TGTGCCAGCAGCTACGGGGGAGTTCTGACTGAAGCTTTCTTT
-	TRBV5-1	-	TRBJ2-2	CASSPNSVNTGELFF	TGCGCCAGCAGCCCTAACTCGGTGAACACCGGGGAGCTGTTTTTT
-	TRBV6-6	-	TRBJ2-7	CASSYSSQYEQYF	TGTGCCAGCAGTTACTCCTCTCAGTACGAGCAGTACTTC
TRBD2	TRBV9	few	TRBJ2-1	CASSVDTTGGIRNEQFF	TGTGCCAGCAGCGTAGACACTACGGGGGGTATTCGTAATGAGCAGTTCTTC
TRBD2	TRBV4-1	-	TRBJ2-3	CASSQTAGLAGGLGPDTQYF	TGCGCCAGCAGCCAAACAGCCGGACTAGCGGGGGGGTTAGGCCCAGATACGCAGTATTTT
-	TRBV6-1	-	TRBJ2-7	CASSEGIGIATYEQYF	TGTGCCAGCAGTGAAGGAATCGGGATTGCCACCTACGAGCAGTACTTC
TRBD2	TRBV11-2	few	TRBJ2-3	CASSSGRWGREGYTDTQYF	TGTGCCAGCAGCTCAGGGCGGTGGGGCAGGGAGGGCTACACAGATACGCAGTATTTT
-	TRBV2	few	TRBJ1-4	CASRGIRRGEKLFF	TGTGCCAGCAGAGGGATCAGGCGGGGTGAAAAACTGTTTTTT
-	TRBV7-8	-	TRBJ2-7	CASSLGQASYEQYF	TGTGCCAGCAGCTTAGGACAGGCCTCCTACGAGCAGTACTTC
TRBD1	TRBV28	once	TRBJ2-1	CASSFRTGGNEQFF	TGTGCCAGCAGTTTTCGGACAGGGGGCAATGAGCAGTTCTTC
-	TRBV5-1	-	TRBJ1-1	CASSLVIEDMNTEAFF	TGCGCCAGCAGCTTGGTGATAGAGGACATGAACACTGAAGCTTTCTTT
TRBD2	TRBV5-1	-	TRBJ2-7	CASSLAVAGEGLAYEQYF	TGCGCCAGCAGCTTGGCCGTAGCGGGAGAGGGCTTGGCCTACGAGCAGTACTTC
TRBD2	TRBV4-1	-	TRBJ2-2	CASSRRREGTGELFF	TGCGCCAGCAGCCGACGTAGGGAGGGGACCGGGGAGCTGTTTTTT
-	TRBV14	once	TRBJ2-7	CASSNQVGEQYF	TGTGCCAGCAGCAACCAGGTTGGCGAGCAGTACTTC
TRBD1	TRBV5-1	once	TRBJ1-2	CASSLEGQGNGYTF	TGCGCCAGCAGCTTGGAGGGACAGGGTAATGGCTACACCTTC
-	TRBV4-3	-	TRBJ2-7	CASSQRGPGRGVAGATYEQYF	TGCGCCAGCAGCCAGAGGGGGCCTGGCAGGGGGGTCGCGGGCGCCACCTACGAGCAGTACTTC
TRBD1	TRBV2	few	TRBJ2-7	CASRWDRGPPYEQYF	TGTGCCAGCAGGTGGGACAGGGGGCCCCCCTACGAGCAGTACTTC
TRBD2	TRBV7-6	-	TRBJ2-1	CASSLLGGEVKRGEQFF	TGTGCCAGCAGCTTACTCGGGGGAGAAGTTAAGCGGGGTGAGCAGTTCTTC
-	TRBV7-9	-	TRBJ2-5	CASSLGAGNPETQYF	TGTGCCAGCAGCTTAGGGGCAGGGAACCCAGAGACCCAGTACTTC
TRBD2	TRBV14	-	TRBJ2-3	CASSQDRETSVRWSTDTQYF	TGTGCCAGCAGCCAAGATCGGGAGACTAGCGTCCGTTGGAGCACAGATACGCAGTATTTT
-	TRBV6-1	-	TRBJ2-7	CASSAEISYEQYF	TGTGCCAGCAGTGCTGAGATCTCCTACGAGCAGTACTTC
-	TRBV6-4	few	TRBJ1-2	CASSGERGYGYTF	TGTGCCAGCAGTGGGGAAAGGGGCTATGGCTACACCTTC
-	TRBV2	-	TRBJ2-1	CASSRDLQNEQFF	TGTGCCAGCAGCCGGGACTTACAAAATGAGCAGTTCTTC